This T cell receptor beta chain was observed in a study of blood T cell repertoires in COVID-19. Study-level background: Samples taken during acute and convalescent COVID-19 were collected in the United States, Italy and Spain. The analysed material was cDNA or gDNA that came from T cells, B-cell-depleted T cells, or PBMCs.

Original handling: Estimates of nucleated cell counts were drawn from the amplification of reference gene primers. Data came from immunoSEQ multiplex PCR; TCRdb stores just in-frame clones and leaves some out. The D gene and trimming were derived from the DNA, and the V and J assignments and clone size from that table. The sample includes about 47,000 clones, over 70% of them seen just once. The germline V gene encodes CDR1 ENHRY and CDR2 SYGVKD. The ends were cut back, 3 bases at V and 13 bases at J, with 13 bases in the middle. This CDR3 is 12 amino acids long. The V gene is TRBV10-3, the J gene TRBJ1-3; no firm D call. The clonotype was recovered from an older woman with acute or convalescent COVID-19. Sequencing input: peripheral blood. The CDR3 bases are TGTGCCATCAGTGATGTCGCCGAGGTGATATATTTT. It codes for CAISDVAEVIYF.